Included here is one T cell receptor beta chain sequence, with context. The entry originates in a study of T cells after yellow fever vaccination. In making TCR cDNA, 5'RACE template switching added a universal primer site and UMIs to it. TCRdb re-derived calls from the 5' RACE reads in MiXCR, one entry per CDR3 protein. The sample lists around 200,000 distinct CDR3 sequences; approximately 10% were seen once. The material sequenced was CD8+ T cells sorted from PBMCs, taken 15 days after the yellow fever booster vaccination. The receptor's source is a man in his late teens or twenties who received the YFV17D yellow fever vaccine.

The CDR3 DNA reads as TGTGCCAGCAGTTTTTCAGCCCCTAGCACAGATACGCAGTATTTT. This sequence encodes CASSFSAPSTDTQYF. J is TRBJ2-3 and V is TRBV28; D call uncertain. V lost 3 bases and J 0 bases, leaving 10 bases between the germline ends. The CDR3 extends over 15 amino acids. Germline V gene data show CDR1 as MDHEN and CDR2 as SYDVKM.